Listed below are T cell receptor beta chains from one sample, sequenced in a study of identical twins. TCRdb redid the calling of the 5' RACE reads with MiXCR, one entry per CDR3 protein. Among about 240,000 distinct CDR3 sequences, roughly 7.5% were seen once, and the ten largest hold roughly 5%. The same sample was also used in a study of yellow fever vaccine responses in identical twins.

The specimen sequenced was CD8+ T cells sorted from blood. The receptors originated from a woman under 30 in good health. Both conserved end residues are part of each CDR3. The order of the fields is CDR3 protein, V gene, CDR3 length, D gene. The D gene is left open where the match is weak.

CSASGRRFAGELFF,TRBV20-1,14,-
CASSQDLAGVVWEQFF,TRBV3-1,16,TRBD2
CSASTDGGLGTDTQYF,TRBV20-1,16,-
CASRTGGFGYTF,TRBV27,12,TRBD1
CASSVSPDTQYF,TRBV9,12,-
CAISPAGTDYGYTF,TRBV10-3,14,-
CASSRSGGLADEQFF,TRBV7-9,15,TRBD2
CASRGVASGNTIYF,TRBV12-3/TRBV12-4,14,-
CASSLSGSGNTGELFF,TRBV5-6,16,-
CASSEETANTGELFF,TRBV6-1,15,-
CASSPAGFRFQETQYF,TRBV28,16,-
CASSYESLAGGRGDTQYF,TRBV6-5,18,TRBD2
CSARDPSGVSEQFF,TRBV20-1,14,TRBD2
CSAFGQDTSYEQYF,TRBV20-1,14,TRBD1
CSVESQSNTGELFF,TRBV29-1,14,-
CASSDGGYAEAFF,TRBV6-1,13,-